The 19 T cell receptor beta chains reported below all come from one sample, sequenced in a study of blood T cell repertoires in COVID-19. Using immunoSEQ multiplex PCR, the repertoire was profiled, and TCRdb retains in-frame clones only, with some absent. The data show a few hundred thousand clones, 85% to 90% seen once. Input material: PBMCs or T cells enriched from blood (not recorded which). Every receptor here comes from a man aged 40-55 years who had recovered from COVID-19.

The CDR3 DNA sequence: TGTGCCTGGAGTGCGGGAGTCCGTTCCCACACAGATACGCAGTATTTT. Translating gives CAWSAGVRSHTDTQYF. The chain joins TRBV30 to TRBJ2-3, with D maybe TRBD2 (6 bases). The germline CDR1 and CDR2 sequences are GTSNPN and SVGIG (reference sequence). The CDR3 loop spans 16 amino acids. Trimming cost V 1 base and J 2 bases, with 16 bases left between them.

The chain uses TRBV30 and TRBJ2-7, with 7 bases fitting TRBD2. This CDR3 comprises 13 residues. Germline trimming cut 4 bases from V and 6 bases from J; bases unmatched to any gene: 9. CDR1 and CDR2 (germline): GTSNPN, SVGIG (reference sequence). The CDR3: CAWTREEFSEQYF. In nucleotides, the CDR3 is TGTGCCTGGACACGGGAGGAATTTTCCGAGCAGTACTTC. Based on the CDR3 plus reference TRBV30 and TRBJ2-7, the full variable domain is SQTIHQWPATLVQPVGSPLSLECTVEGTSNPNLYWYRQAAGRGLQLLFYSVGIGQISSEVPQNLSASRPQDRQFILSSKKLLLSDSGFYLCAWTREEFSEQYFGPGTRLTVT.

V is TRBV9 and J is TRBJ2-7; TRBD2 matches 14 bases. V shed 2 bases and J 5 bases; nucleotides not matched to a gene: 6. Germline CDR1 and CDR2: SGDLS and YYNGEE. This CDR3 contains 16 residues. The CDR3 reads CASSVRLAGGPHEQYF. CDR3 coding DNA: TGTGCCAGCAGCGTCCGACTAGCGGGAGGGCCCCACGAGCAGTACTTC.

With regard to this clone: One end of the junction fails to match germline, which may point to a read error. This sequence joins TRBV5-8 and TRBJ2-1; 8 nucleotides align to TRBD2. The germline gives CDR1 SGHTS, CDR2 YDEGEE. This CDR3 contains 12 residues. The CDR3 spells CASSGTSLVPLF. In nucleotides, the CDR3 is TGTGCCAGCAGCGGGACTAGTCTTGTACCACTCTTC.

CDR3 bases: TGTGCCAGTAGCTGGGACAGGGAGCGCGAGCAGTACTTC. Protein product: CASSWDREREQYF. This sequence joins TRBV19 and TRBJ2-7; the match to TRBD1 covers 9 bases. Per germline, CDR1 LNHDA and CDR2 SQIVND (reference sequence). This CDR3 contains 13 residues. J was trimmed by 6 bases and V by 6 bases; bases with no gene match: 6.

V gene TRBV5-4 combines with J gene TRBJ2-7; D may be TRBD2 (6 bases). This CDR3 region has 12 residues. V was clipped by 5 bases and J by 6 bases, with 12 bases between them. Germline CDR1 SGHNT, CDR2 YYREEE (reference sequence). The CDR3 region has the DNA TGTGCCAGCAGGTCGACTAGTTCCGAGCAGTACTTC. This sequence encodes CASRSTSSEQYF.

This clone was detected only once. The V gene is TRBV6-5, the J gene TRBJ2-3; TRBD1 matches at 10 bases. Germline loops: CDR1 MNHEY, CDR2 SVGAGI. The CDR3 covers 15 residues. J lost 4 bases, V lost 0 bases, and 1 base had no gene match. The CDR3 loop reads CASSYSGTGADTQYF. CDR3 nucleotide sequence: TGTGCCAGCAGTTACTCGGGGACAGGGGCAGATACGCAGTATTTT.

The CDR3 nucleotides are TGTGCCAGCAGCTTTCGACTAGCGGATTACTACGAGCAGTACTTC. Encoded protein: CASSFRLADYYEQYF. The chain recombines TRBV7-8 with TRBJ2-7, with 9 bases aligning to TRBD2. CDR3 size: 15 residues. CDR1 SGHVS and CDR2 FQNEAQ come from the germline V gene. The junction had 6 bases not matched to a gene; V was cut back by 3 bases and J by 3 bases.

The chain recombines TRBV27 with TRBJ2-3; D gene ambiguous. Germline V CDR1 and CDR2: MNHEY, SMNVEV (reference sequence). V was trimmed by 4 bases and J by 3 bases, leaving 17 bases between them. This CDR3 is built from 16 residues. CDR3 sequence: CASSYGSRHLTDTQYF. DNA for the CDR3: TGTGCCAGCAGTTACGGATCGAGACATCTTACAGATACGCAGTATTTT.

This clone occurred once. The chain carries TRBV4-2 and TRBJ2-3; 11 nucleotides match TRBD2. CDR1 and CDR2 from the germline V gene are LGHNA and YNFKEQ. This CDR3 comprises 17 residues. The J segment lost 9 bases and the V segment lost 4 bases, leaving 15 bases of the junction unmatched. CDR3 residues: CASSLGLGSGGAHTQYF. The DNA for the CDR3 is TGTGCCAGCAGCCTGGGCCTGGGTAGCGGGGGGGCACACACGCAGTATTTT.

The chain has TRBV12-3 or TRBV12-4 and TRBJ1-5, with D possibly TRBD1 on 5 matching bases. Deletions cut 5 bases from V and 6 bases from J, with 11 bases between. The CDR3 runs 13 residues. The CDR3 nucleotides read TGTGCCAGCAGTCCACAGGAGGGTCAGCCCCAGCATTTT. Translation: CASSPQEGQPQHF.

V is TRBV6-1 and J is TRBJ2-7; 7 nucleotides agree with TRBD1. Losses at the gene ends were 1 base for V and 6 bases for J; bases not matched to a gene: 6. The CDR3 sequence is 14 residues long. CDR1 MNHNS and CDR2 SASEGT come from the germline V gene. The CDR3 spells CASSEGDRVGEQYF. The CDR3 region has the DNA TGTGCCAGCAGTGAAGGAGACAGGGTAGGCGAGCAGTACTTC.

CDR3 bases: TGTGCCACGGCAGGGGGAGATGGCTACACCTTC. This encodes CATAGGDGYTF. The chain couples TRBV6-5 to TRBJ1-2; 7 bases are a match to TRBD1. This CDR3 comprises 11 residues. Germline loops: CDR1 MNHEY, CDR2 SVGAGI. Trimming took 10 bases from V and 6 from J; bases not matched to a gene: 5.

The genes are TRBV27 and TRBJ1-5; 8 nucleotides match TRBD1. Germline CDR1 and CDR2: MNHEY and SMNVEV (reference sequence). V trimming: 2 bases; J trimming: 6 bases; junction bases outside the gene matches: 9. The CDR3 is made up of 16 amino acids. The CDR3 DNA reads as TGTGCCAGCAGTTTACATCCAGGGGGCCTCAGTCAGCCCCAGCATTTT. This translates into CASSLHPGGLSQPQHF.

This clone showed up just a few times. The V gene is TRBV7-8, the J gene TRBJ2-7, with TRBD2 matching over 7 bases. V lost 3 bases and J lost 2; bases outside the gene matches: 1. Looked up from germline, CDR1 is SGHVS and CDR2 is FQNEAQ. The CDR3 spans 13 residues. The CDR3 here is CASSFGGTYEQYF. For the CDR3, the DNA is TGTGCCAGCAGCTTCGGGGGGACCTACGAGCAGTACTTC.

The chain combines TRBV15 with TRBJ1-5; D is possibly TRBD1 (6 bases). The CDR3 covers 15 residues. V lost 3 bases, J lost 4 bases, and 13 bases lay in between. The germline CDR1 and CDR2 sequences are LNHNV and YYDKDF (reference sequence). CDR3 in amino acids: CATSSRDRPNQPQHF. The CDR3 region has the DNA TGTGCCACCAGCAGCCGAGACAGGCCAAATCAGCCCCAGCATTTT.

This sequence joins TRBV5-8 and TRBJ2-7, with D perhaps matching TRBD1 (6 bases). The V end lost 0 bases, the J end lost 7 bases, and 26 bases lay between the germline ends. This CDR3 is 18 amino acids long. CDR1 SGHTS and CDR2 YDEGEE come from the germline V gene. CDR3 protein: CASSLGVIRDNLREEQYF. The DNA for the CDR3 is TGTGCCAGCAGCTTGGGCGTAATTCGGGACAACTTAAGGGAAGAGCAGTACTTC.

This clone has more than one count but fewer than ten. This sequence joins TRBV29-1 and TRBJ2-1, with TRBD2 as a possible D gene (5 bases). Germline CDR1 reads SQVTM; CDR2 reads ANQGSEA. V was pared by 0 bases and J by 14 bases, with 8 bases between. The CDR3 spans 10 residues. The CDR3 loop reads CSVEDGKEFF. The CDR3 nucleotides read TGCAGCGTTGAAGACGGGAAGGAGTTCTTC.

The CDR3 protein is CASSIHAGDTGELFF. The CDR3, as DNA: TGTGCCAGCAGTATCCACGCCGGGGACACCGGGGAGCTGTTTTTT. The chain joins TRBV28 to TRBJ2-2, with a weak D call TRBD2 (5 bases). Trimming cost V 5 bases and J 3 bases, with 13 bases left between them. The germline gives CDR1 MDHEN, CDR2 SYDVKM. The CDR3 sequence is 15 residues long.